What follows describes a single T cell receptor beta chain. What it recognizes is unknown. This record comes from a study of T cells in Graves' hyperthyroidism and ophthalmopathy. General study results and limits: Most expanded thyroid clonotypes above 0.001 also appeared in blood. Separating ophthalmopathy from stable hyperthyroidism was achieved by a 13 V-J model. Ophthalmopathy was identified by the model a median approximately six months ahead of onset.

The length of the CDR3 is 14 residues. Between the trimmed V and J ends, which lost 6 bases and 3 bases, there was a span of 14 bases. Uncontrolled infections, other autoimmune diseases, pregnancy or lactation led to exclusion of patients. Amplification yielded TCR beta CDR3 regions, with RNA transcripts as the source. TCR CDR3 underwent first-round RT-PCR with the HTBI primer set. One entry per CDR3 protein, called by TCRdb with MiXCR from the multiplex PCR reads. The sample holds 330,000 or so distinct CDR3 sequences, 15% to 20% seen once. The chain employs TRBV12-3 or TRBV12-4 and TRBJ1-2; TRBD1 is a possible D gene (6 bases). The material sequenced was blood. The receptor's source is a middle-aged woman with Graves' ophthalmopathy. The CDR3 loop reads CASSPTGFDYGYTF. For the CDR3, the DNA is TGTGCCAGCAGCCCAACAGGGTTCGACTATGGCTACACCTTC.